The rows below give T cell receptor beta chains drawn from one sample of a study of T cells in Graves' hyperthyroidism and ophthalmopathy. TCRdb analysed the multiplex PCR reads with MiXCR anew, one entry per CDR3 protein. This table holds roughly 100,000 distinct CDR3 sequences, roughly 47% found once. What was sequenced was blood. The source is a man aged 40-49 years with Graves' hyperthyroidism. Both conserved end residues are part of each CDR3. Clone size is given for some rows only: seen once, a few or many times, or a class if the clone is expanded.

>TRBV5-4|-|TRBJ2-3
CASSPAGGRTDTQYF
>TRBV9|many|TRBJ2-3
CASSESGTGVADTQYF
>TRBV7-9|many|TRBJ1-4
CASSLARGIGKLFF
>TRBV7-6|-|TRBJ2-3
CASSLGGPSRDTQYF
>TRBV25-1|-|TRBJ2-7
CASSEPTGRTYEQYF
>TRBV9|-|TRBJ2-3
CASSVVLAGGPDTQYF
>TRBV18|few|TRBJ2-1
CASYTTYNEQFF
>TRBV15|-|TRBJ2-6
CATSTGTGSYGANVLTF
>TRBV15|few|TRBJ2-6
CATSREGGGSVGANVLTF
>TRBV10-2|-|TRBJ2-6
CASSEWDQKLGSNVLTF
>TRBV19|many|TRBJ2-1
CASRPPSGGRFF
>TRBV5-6|many|TRBJ1-6
CASNKRLMLQGKNSPLHF
>TRBV14|many|TRBJ2-1
CASSQVRYNEQFF
>TRBV7-2|-|TRBJ1-2
CASSLGTGKIYGYTF
>TRBV6-6|many|TRBJ1-2
CASRGADYGYTF
>TRBV10-3|-|TRBJ1-1
CAISERGTGPTEAFF
>TRBV19|many|TRBJ2-3
CASTHRPGSSTDTQYF
>TRBV10-2|many|TRBJ1-1
CASSDGRHLVSEAFF
>TRBV29-1|once|TRBJ1-5
CSVGGGGTFDQPQHF
>TRBV2|-|TRBJ2-7
CASRGTGAYEQYF
>TRBV15|-|TRBJ2-6
CATSRGPNEPGANVLTF
>TRBV6-1|-|TRBJ2-1
CASSESRESYNEQFF
>TRBV2|once|TRBJ1-2
CASSEAGARGDGYTF
>TRBV5-5|many|TRBJ1-1
CASSLGVQGIMNTEAFF
>TRBV11-3|-|TRBJ1-5
CASSYPTGGLREHF
>TRBV11-2|-|TRBJ1-2
CASSLVGTGGNGYTF
>TRBV20-1|many|TRBJ2-3
CSALSRGTPASTDTQYF
>TRBV5-8|many|TRBJ2-7
CASSLSAGEQYF
>TRBV29-1|many|TRBJ1-2
CSVEDPSNYGYTF
>TRBV2|-|TRBJ2-2
CASSEPRTLSGRSGGELFF
>TRBV20-1|once|TRBJ2-5
CSARDRGVEETQYF
>TRBV7-2|few|TRBJ2-7
CAWSVQGGKQYF